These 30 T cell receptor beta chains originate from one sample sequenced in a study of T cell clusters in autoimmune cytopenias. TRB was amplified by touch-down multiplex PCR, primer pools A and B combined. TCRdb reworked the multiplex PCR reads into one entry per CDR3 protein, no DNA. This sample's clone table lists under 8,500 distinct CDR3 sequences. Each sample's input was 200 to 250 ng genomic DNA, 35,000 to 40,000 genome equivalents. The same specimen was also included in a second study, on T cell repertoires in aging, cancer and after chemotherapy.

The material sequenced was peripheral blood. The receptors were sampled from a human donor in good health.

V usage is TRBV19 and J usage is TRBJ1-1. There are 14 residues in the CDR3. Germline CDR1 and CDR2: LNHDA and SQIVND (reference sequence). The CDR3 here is CASSLNTGRAEAFF.

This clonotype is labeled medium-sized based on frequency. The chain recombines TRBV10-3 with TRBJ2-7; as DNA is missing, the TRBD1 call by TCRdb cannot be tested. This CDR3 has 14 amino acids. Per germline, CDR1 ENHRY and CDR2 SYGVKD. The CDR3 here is CAISGQGSQYEQYF.

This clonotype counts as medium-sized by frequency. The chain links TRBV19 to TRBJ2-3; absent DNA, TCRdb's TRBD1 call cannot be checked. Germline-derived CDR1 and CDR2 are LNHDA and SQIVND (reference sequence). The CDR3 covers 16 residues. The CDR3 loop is CASSMSGGISTDTQYF.

CDR3 residues: CASSPPRGNYPYEQYF. The chain has TRBV11-1 and TRBJ2-7; there is no DNA to check the TCRdb D call of TRBD2. CDR1 is SGHAT, CDR2 FQDESV, per germline (reference sequence). This CDR3 has 16 residues.

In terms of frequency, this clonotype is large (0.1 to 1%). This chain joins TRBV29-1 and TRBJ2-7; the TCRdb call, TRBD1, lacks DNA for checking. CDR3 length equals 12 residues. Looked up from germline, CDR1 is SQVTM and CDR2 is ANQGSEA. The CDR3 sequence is CSVARGAYEQYF.

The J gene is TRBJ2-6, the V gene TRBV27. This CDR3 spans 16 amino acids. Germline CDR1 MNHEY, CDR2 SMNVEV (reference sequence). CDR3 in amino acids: CASSLYLISGANVLTF.

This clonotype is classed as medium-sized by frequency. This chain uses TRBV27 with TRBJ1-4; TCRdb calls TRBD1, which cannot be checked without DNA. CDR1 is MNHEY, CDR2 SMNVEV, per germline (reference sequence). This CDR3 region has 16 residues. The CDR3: CASSSPTGQGAGKLFF.

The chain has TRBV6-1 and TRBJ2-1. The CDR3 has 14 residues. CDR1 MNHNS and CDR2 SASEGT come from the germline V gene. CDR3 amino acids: CASSQQGPYNEQFF.

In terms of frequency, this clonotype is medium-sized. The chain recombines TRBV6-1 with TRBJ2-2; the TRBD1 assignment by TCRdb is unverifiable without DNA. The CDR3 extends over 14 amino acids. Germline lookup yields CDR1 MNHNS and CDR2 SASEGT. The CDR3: CASSELRDAGELFF.

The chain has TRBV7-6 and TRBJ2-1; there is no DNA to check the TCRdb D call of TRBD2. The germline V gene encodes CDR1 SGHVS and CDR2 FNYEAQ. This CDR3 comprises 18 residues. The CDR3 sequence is CASSLGTSGGAVNNEQFF.

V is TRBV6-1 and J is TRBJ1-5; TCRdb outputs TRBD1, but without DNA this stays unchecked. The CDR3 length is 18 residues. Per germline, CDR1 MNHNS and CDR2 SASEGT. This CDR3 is CASRNDLWTDNSNQPQHF.

The CDR3 spells CASSLRAGQAVTGELFF. V is TRBV6-1 and J is TRBJ2-2; TCRdb designates TRBD1, a call that cannot be tested without DNA. Germline CDR1 is MNHNS and CDR2 is SASEGT. CDR3 size: 17 residues.

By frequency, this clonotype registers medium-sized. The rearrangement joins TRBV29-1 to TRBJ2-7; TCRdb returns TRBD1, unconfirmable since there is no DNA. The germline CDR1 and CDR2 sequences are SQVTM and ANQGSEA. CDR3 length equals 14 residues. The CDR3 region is CSVGGTGFSYEQYF.

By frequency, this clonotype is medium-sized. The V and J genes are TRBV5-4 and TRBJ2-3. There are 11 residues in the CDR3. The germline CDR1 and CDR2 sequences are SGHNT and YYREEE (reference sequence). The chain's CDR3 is CASSLTDTQYF.

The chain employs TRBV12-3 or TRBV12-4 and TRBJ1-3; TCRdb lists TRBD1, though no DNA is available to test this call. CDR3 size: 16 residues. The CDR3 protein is CASDHIGPGVGNTIYF.

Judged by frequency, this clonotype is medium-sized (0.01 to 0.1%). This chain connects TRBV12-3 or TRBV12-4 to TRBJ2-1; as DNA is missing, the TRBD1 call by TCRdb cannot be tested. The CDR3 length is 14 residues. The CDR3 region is CASRTGGGGNEQFF.

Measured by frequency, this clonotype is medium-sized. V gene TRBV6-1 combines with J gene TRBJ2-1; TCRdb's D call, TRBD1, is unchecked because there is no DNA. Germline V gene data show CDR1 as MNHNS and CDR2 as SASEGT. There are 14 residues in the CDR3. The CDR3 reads CASCRRGDYNEQFF.

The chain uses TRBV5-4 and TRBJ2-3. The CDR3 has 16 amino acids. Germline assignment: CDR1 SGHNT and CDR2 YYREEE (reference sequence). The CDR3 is CASSLASSGGTDTQYF.

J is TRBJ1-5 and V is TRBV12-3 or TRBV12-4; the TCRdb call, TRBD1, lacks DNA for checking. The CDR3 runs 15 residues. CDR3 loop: CARSITGIENQPQHF.

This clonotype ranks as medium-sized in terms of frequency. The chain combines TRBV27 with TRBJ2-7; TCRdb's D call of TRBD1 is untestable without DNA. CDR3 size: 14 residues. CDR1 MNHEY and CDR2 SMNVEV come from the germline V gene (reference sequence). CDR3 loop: CASSLGQGGYEQYF.

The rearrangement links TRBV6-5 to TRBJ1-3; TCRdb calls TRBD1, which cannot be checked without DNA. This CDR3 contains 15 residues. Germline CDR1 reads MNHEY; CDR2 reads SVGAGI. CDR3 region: CASRRDIISGNTIYF.

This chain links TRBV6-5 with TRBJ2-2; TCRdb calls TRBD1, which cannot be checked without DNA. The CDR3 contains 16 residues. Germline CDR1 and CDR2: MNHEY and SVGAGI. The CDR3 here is CASRTGQGIYTGELFF.

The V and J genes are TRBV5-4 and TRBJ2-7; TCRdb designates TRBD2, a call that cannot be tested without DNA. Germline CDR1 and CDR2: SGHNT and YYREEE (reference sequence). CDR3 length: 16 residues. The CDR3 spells CASSLGTSGGGYEQYF.

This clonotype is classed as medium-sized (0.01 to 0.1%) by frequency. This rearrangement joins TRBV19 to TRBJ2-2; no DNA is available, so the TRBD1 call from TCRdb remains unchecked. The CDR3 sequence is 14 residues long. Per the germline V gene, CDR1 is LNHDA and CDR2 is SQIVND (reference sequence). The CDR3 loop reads CASNPGQATGELFF.

The chain's CDR3 is CASSSQGSLHSNQPQHF. The chain combines TRBV12-3 or TRBV12-4 with TRBJ1-5; checking the TCRdb D call of TRBD1 is not possible without DNA. The CDR3 is 17 residues long.

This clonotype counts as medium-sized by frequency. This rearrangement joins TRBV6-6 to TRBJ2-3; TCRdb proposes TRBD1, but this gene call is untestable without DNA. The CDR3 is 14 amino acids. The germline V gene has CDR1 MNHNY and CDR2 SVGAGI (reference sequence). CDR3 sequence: CASSWAVGTDTQYF.

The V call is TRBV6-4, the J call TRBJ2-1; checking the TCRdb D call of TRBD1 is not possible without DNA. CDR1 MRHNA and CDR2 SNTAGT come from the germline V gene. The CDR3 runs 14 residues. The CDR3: CASSAGQGGNEQFF.

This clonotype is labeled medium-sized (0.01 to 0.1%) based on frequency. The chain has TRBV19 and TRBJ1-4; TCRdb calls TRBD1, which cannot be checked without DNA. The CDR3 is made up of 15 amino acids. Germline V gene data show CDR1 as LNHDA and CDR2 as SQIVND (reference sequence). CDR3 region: CASSITGATNEKLFF.

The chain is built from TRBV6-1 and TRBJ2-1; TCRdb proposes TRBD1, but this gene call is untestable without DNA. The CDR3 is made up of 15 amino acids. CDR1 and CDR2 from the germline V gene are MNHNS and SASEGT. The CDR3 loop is CASTLKGLGYNEQFF.

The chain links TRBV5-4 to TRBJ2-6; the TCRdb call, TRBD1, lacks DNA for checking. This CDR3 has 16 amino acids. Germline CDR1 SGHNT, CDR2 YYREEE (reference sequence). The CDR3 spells CASSPPGHPGANVLTF.